The 30 T cell receptor beta chains in this list originate from one sample, sequenced in a study of radiotherapy plus CTLA-4 blockade in lung cancer. Sequencing was performed with immunoSEQ multiplex PCR; in TCRdb, only in-frame clones are kept and a portion is missing. The sample consists of approximately 80,000 clones, nearly 75% of them appearing once. Sequencing used peripheral blood, obtained from a patient treated with radiotherapy plus ipilimumab. Every receptor here comes from a human donor with non-small cell lung cancer whose response to radiotherapy plus ipilimumab could not be evaluated.

This chain joins TRBV5-3 and TRBJ2-2; maybe TRBD1 (5 bases). TRBV5-3 falls under the ORF class, with uncertain function. Trimming removed 5 bases from V and 3 bases from J, with 17 bases in between. CDR3 size: 16 residues. CDR3 region: CARSSPKGSDTGELFF. CDR3 nucleotides: TGTGCCAGAAGTTCCCCCAAGGGGTCGGACACCGGGGAGCTGTTTTTT.

This chain links TRBV5-6 with TRBJ1-1; D is unclear. The length of the CDR3 is 15 residues. Germline V CDR1 and CDR2: SGHDT, YYEEEE. The V end lost 3 bases, the J end lost 0 bases, and 12 bases lay between the germline ends. CDR3 coding DNA: TGTGCCAGCAGCTCGCTATGGCGGGTGAACACTGAAGCTTTCTTT. It encodes CASSSLWRVNTEAFF.

DNA of the CDR3: TGCGCCAGCAGCCTCCTTGGAACGGGTGGGTGGGAGACCCAGTACTTC. Translation: CASSLLGTGGWETQYF. The chain employs TRBV4-1 and TRBJ2-5; no reliable D call. This CDR3 comprises 16 residues. The V end was cut by 4 bases, the J end by 5 bases, with 20 bases between. The germline V gene encodes CDR1 MGHRA and CDR2 YSYEKL.

V gene TRBV29-1 combines with J gene TRBJ1-1; 8 nucleotides align to TRBD1. With 6 bases clipped from V and 5 bases from J, the junction kept 5 bases outside the gene matches. The CDR3 is made up of 12 amino acids. The germline CDR1 and CDR2 sequences are SQVTM and ANQGSEA. The CDR3 nucleotides read TGCAGCGTCCTACAGGGGGGTACTGAAGCTTTCTTT. It codes for CSVLQGGTEAFF.

The rearrangement links TRBV2 to TRBJ1-5; 9 bases map to TRBD1. The CDR3 sequence is 16 residues long. V lost 1 base, J lost 1 base, and 2 bases stayed unmatched. Germline CDR1 is SNHLY and CDR2 is FYNNEI. CDR3 coding DNA: TGTGCCAGCAGTGAAGAGGGGACAGGGAGCAATCAGCCCCAGCATTTT. The encoded protein is CASSEEGTGSNQPQHF. The full variable domain, with the rest looked up from reference TRBV2 and TRBJ1-5, is EPEVTQTPSHQVTQMGQEVILRCVPISNHLYFYWYRQILGQKVEFLVSFYNNEISEKSEIFDDQFSVERPDGSNFTLKIRSTKLEDSAMYFCASSEEGTGSNQPQHFGDGTRLSIL.

The chain carries TRBV6-5 and TRBJ1-5; no firm D call. Germline CDR1 and CDR2: MNHEY and SVGAGI. The CDR3 has 14 residues. V was shortened by 4 bases and J by 2 bases, with 9 bases between the two germline ends. As DNA, the CDR3 is TGTGCCAGCAGTTGGAGAGAGGGCAATCAGCCCCAGCATTTT. It yields the protein CASSWREGNQPQHF.

This clone was seen a handful of times. V is TRBV30 and J is TRBJ1-1; 10 bases fit TRBD1. The germline V gene encodes CDR1 GTSNPN and CDR2 SVGIG (reference sequence). The CDR3 is 13 amino acids. V lost 2 bases to trimming and J lost 10 bases; unmatched junction nucleotides: 7. CDR3 amino acids: CAWSPDRGQVAFF. The DNA of the CDR3 is TGTGCCTGGAGTCCTGACAGGGGGCAAGTAGCTTTCTTT. Variable domain in full (rest from reference TRBV30 and TRBJ1-1): SQTIHQWPATLVQPVGSPLSLECTVEGTSNPNLYWYRQAAGRGLQLLFYSVGIGQISSEVPQNLSASRPQDRQFILSSKKLLLSDSGFYLCAWSPDRGQVAFFGQGTRLTVV.

In this sample, this clone turned up once. The genes are TRBV27 and TRBJ2-7; 10 bases agree with TRBD2. With 5 bases clipped from V and 2 bases from J, the junction kept 6 bases outside the gene matches. This CDR3 has 15 amino acids. Germline CDR1 is MNHEY and CDR2 is SMNVEV (reference sequence). For the CDR3, the DNA is TGTGCCAGCAGTGGGAGGACTAGCGGCCCCTACGAGCAGTACTTC. This sequence encodes CASSGRTSGPYEQYF.

This clone has a single count. This chain connects TRBV23-1 to TRBJ2-1, with D maybe TRBD2 (5 bases). TRBV23-1 is sorted into the ORF group, with uncertain function. This CDR3 comprises 19 residues. V was cut by 3 bases and J by 11 bases, with 32 bases left in between. The DNA for the CDR3 is TGCGCCAGCAGTCACACCGGACCGGGGTGGGCCCTGTACAATGATAAGCAGTTCTTC. It encodes CASSHTGPGWALYNDKQFF.

This clone came up a few times. This chain connects TRBV28 to TRBJ1-4; D perhaps matches TRBD1 (5 bases). The V end lost 5 bases, the J end lost 13 bases, and 14 bases lay between the germline ends. The CDR3 loop spans 12 amino acids. The germline CDR1 and CDR2 sequences are MDHEN and SYDVKM. DNA for the CDR3: TGTGCCAGCAGTCCCCAAGGGGTTGGACTGTTTTTT. It codes for CASSPQGVGLFF. Filled out from reference TRBV28 and TRBJ1-4, the complete variable domain reads DVKVTQSSRYLVKRTGEKVFLECVQDMDHENMFWYRQDPGLGLRLIYFSYDVKMKEKGDIPEGYSVSREKKERFSLILESASTNQTSMYLCASSPQGVGLFFGSGTQLSVL.

This clone was seen a few times. The DNA of the CDR3 is TGTGCCACCAGCAGAGAGAGGGTACAGTACTATGGCTACACCTTC. This codes for CATSRERVQYYGYTF. The chain employs TRBV15 and TRBJ1-2; unclear D gene. Trimming left V 0 bases short and J 3 bases short, with 11 bases between. This CDR3 is 15 amino acids long. The germline CDR1 and CDR2 sequences are LNHNV and YYDKDF (reference sequence).

The chain uses TRBV11-3 and TRBJ2-2, with TRBD1 identical over 10 bases. V shed 5 bases and J 7 bases; nucleotides not matched to a gene: 7. The CDR3 runs 15 residues. Per germline, CDR1 SGHNT and CDR2 YENEEA. The CDR3 sequence: CASSRGTGDDGELFF. The CDR3 region has the DNA TGTGCCAGCAGCCGTGGGACAGGGGATGACGGGGAGCTGTTTTTT.

V gene TRBV27 combines with J gene TRBJ1-2; 8 bases are a match to TRBD1. The germline V gene has CDR1 MNHEY and CDR2 SMNVEV (reference sequence). CDR3 length: 14 amino acids. The V segment lost 5 bases and the J segment 4 bases; nucleotides outside the gene matches: 6. The CDR3 region has the DNA TGTGCCAGCAGTCCGGACAGGGAGAGCTATGGCTACACCTTC. This sequence encodes CASSPDRESYGYTF.

This clone came up a few times. The chain uses TRBV28 and TRBJ1-1; D remains unclear. The CDR3 runs 15 residues. V was trimmed by 6 bases and J by 0 bases, leaving 14 bases between them. Germline CDR1 MDHEN, CDR2 SYDVKM. As DNA, the CDR3 is TGTGCCAGCAGAGCCCTACGATTGATGAACACTGAAGCTTTCTTT. Amino acid sequence: CASRALRLMNTEAFF.

The chain recombines TRBV20-1 with TRBJ2-1; D call uncertain. The germline CDR1 and CDR2 sequences are DFQATT and SNEGSKA (reference sequence). V lost 6 bases to trimming and J lost 5 bases, with 8 bases between them. The CDR3 totals 11 residues. CDR3 sequence: CSAHRNNEQFF. For the CDR3, the DNA is TGCAGTGCCCATAGAAACAATGAGCAGTTCTTC.

This clone came up a few times. This chain joins TRBV6-1 and TRBJ1-5, with D possibly matching TRBD1 (6 bases). Germline lookup yields CDR1 MNHNS and CDR2 SASEGT. The CDR3 runs 15 residues. Trimming cost V 4 bases and J 3 bases, with 13 bases left between them. CDR3 protein: CASSVGTSPNQPQHF. As DNA, the CDR3 is TGTGCCAGCAGTGTTGGGACATCCCCCAATCAGCCCCAGCATTTT.

The CDR3 DNA is TGTGCCAGCAGTCTGGGACAAGCATTAACTGAAGCTTTCTTT. Its translation: CASSLGQALTEAFF. The rearrangement links TRBV6-5 to TRBJ1-1; D may be TRBD1 (6 bases). The CDR3 contains 14 residues. With 5 bases removed from V and 5 bases from J, the gap between germline ends came to 15 bases. The germline V gene has CDR1 MNHEY and CDR2 SVGAGI.

The chain employs TRBV7-9 and TRBJ2-5; TRBD1 matches 9 bases. Germline-derived CDR1 and CDR2 are SEHNR and FQNEAQ (reference sequence). The CDR3 loop spans 16 amino acids. The ends lost 4 bases at V and 5 bases at J; junction bases unmatched: 11. The CDR3 sequence: CASSSLRTGDLETQYF. Written as DNA, the CDR3 is TGTGCCAGCAGCTCTCTCAGGACAGGGGACTTGGAGACCCAGTACTTC.

This clone was picked up a small number of times. The rearrangement uses TRBV5-1 and TRBJ2-6, with D perhaps TRBD1 (6 bases). The germline V and J ends were trimmed by 1 base and 0 bases, with 14 bases remaining between them. This CDR3 is 18 amino acids long. Germline V gives CDR1 SGHRS, CDR2 YFSETQ. CDR3 sequence reads: CASSLSAGARSGANVLTF. The CDR3 DNA follows: TGCGCCAGCAGCTTGTCCGCAGGGGCTCGCTCTGGGGCCAACGTCCTGACTTTC.

This clone appeared a single time. The chain links TRBV11-2 to TRBJ2-7; D gene ambiguous. Per germline, CDR1 SGHAT and CDR2 FQNNGV. The CDR3 is 15 residues long. Trimming cost V 1 base and J 6 bases, with 16 bases left between them. CDR3 DNA sequence: TGTGCCAGCAGCTTAGCCCTAGTTCTAGTCTCCGAGCAGTACTTC. This codes for CASSLALVLVSEQYF.

The V call is TRBV5-4, the J call TRBJ2-4, with D perhaps matching TRBD1 (5 bases). The germline V gene has CDR1 SGHNT and CDR2 YYREEE (reference sequence). Trimming left V 0 bases short and J 0 bases short, with 10 bases between. The length of the CDR3 is 16 residues. The CDR3 sequence: CASSLEGLLAKNIQYF. The CDR3 DNA sequence: TGTGCCAGCAGCTTGGAGGGGCTTCTAGCCAAAAACATTCAGTACTTC. Supplemented by reference TRBV5-4 and TRBJ2-4, the full variable domain reads ETGVTQSPTHLIKTRGQQVTLRCSSQSGHNTVSWYQQALGQGPQFIFQYYREEENGRGNFPPRFSGLQFPNYSSELNVNALELDDSALYLCASSLEGLLAKNIQYFGAGTRLSVL.

V usage is TRBV19 and J usage is TRBJ1-2; D possibly corresponds to TRBD1 (6 bases). Deletions cut 4 bases from V and 3 bases from J, with 15 bases between. Germline V gene data show CDR1 as LNHDA and CDR2 as SQIVND (reference sequence). There are 15 residues in the CDR3. Here the CDR3 reads CASSTYRVGDYGYTF. CDR3 DNA: TGTGCCAGTAGTACCTACAGGGTGGGAGACTATGGCTACACCTTC.

This clone was seen only a few times. The chain is built from TRBV6-1 and TRBJ1-6; maybe TRBD1 (5 bases). Per germline, CDR1 MNHNS and CDR2 SASEGT. The V end lost 6 bases, the J end lost 11 bases, and 14 bases lay between the germline ends. The CDR3 extends over 13 amino acids. CDR3 bases: TGTGCCAGCAGAGACAGAGCAGTGACACCCCTCCACTTT. Encoded protein: CASRDRAVTPLHF.

J is TRBJ1-5 and V is TRBV5-1, with a possible D match to TRBD1 (6 bases). The CDR3 has 16 amino acids. V lost 0 bases and J lost 0, with 10 bases in between. The germline CDR1 and CDR2 sequences are SGHRS and YFSETQ. The CDR3 spells CASSLDGRGSNQPQHF. The CDR3 DNA sequence: TGCGCCAGCAGCTTGGATGGCAGGGGTAGCAATCAGCCCCAGCATTTT. The full variable domain, completed using reference TRBV5-1 and TRBJ1-5, is KAGVTQTPRYLIKTRGQQVTLSCSPISGHRSVSWYQQTPGQGLQFLFEYFSETQRNKGNFPGRFSGRQFSNSRSEMNVSTLELGDSALYLCASSLDGRGSNQPQHFGDGTRLSIL.

This chain connects TRBV30 to TRBJ2-3; 12 nucleotides agree with TRBD2. The CDR3 loop spans 15 amino acids. Germline CDR1 GTSNPN, CDR2 SVGIG (reference sequence). V trimming: 6 bases; J trimming: 5 bases; junction bases outside the gene matches: 9. The CDR3 spells CACSGTSGPGDTQYF. DNA for the CDR3: TGTGCCTGCTCCGGGACTAGCGGGCCCGGAGATACGCAGTATTTT. Together with reference TRBV30 and TRBJ2-3, the CDR3 gives the full variable domain: SQTIHQWPATLVQPVGSPLSLECTVEGTSNPNLYWYRQAAGRGLQLLFYSVGIGQISSEVPQNLSASRPQDRQFILSSKKLLLSDSGFYLCACSGTSGPGDTQYFGPGTRLTVL.

The chain employs TRBV5-1 and TRBJ1-2; 8 bases match TRBD1. The J segment lost 0 bases and the V segment lost 7 bases, leaving 5 bases of the junction unmatched. The CDR3 covers 14 residues. Germline lookup yields CDR1 SGHRS and CDR2 YFSETQ. The CDR3 is CASGGTGANYGYTF. CDR3 nucleotides: TGCGCCAGCGGCGGGACAGGAGCTAACTATGGCTACACCTTC.

The chain carries TRBV7-3 and TRBJ1-1; D possibly corresponds to TRBD1 (5 bases). The CDR3 loop spans 15 amino acids. Germline V gene lookup returns CDR1 SGHTA and CDR2 FQGTGA. V was cut by 0 bases and J by 4 bases, with 12 bases left in between. The CDR3 loop reads CASSLTPGLGTEAFF. Written as DNA, the CDR3 is TGTGCCAGCAGCTTAACCCCAGGGCTGGGCACTGAAGCTTTCTTT.

This chain joins TRBV7-2 and TRBJ1-1, with TRBD1 matching 8 bases. The J segment lost 1 base and the V segment lost 1 base, leaving 8 bases of the junction unmatched. This CDR3 is 17 amino acids long. In germline, CDR1 is SGHTA, CDR2 FQGNSA. CDR3 sequence reads: CASSLGGRGPRNTEAFF. The CDR3 bases are TGTGCCAGCAGCTTAGGCGGCAGGGGGCCCCGGAACACTGAAGCTTTCTTT.

The genes are TRBV5-1 and TRBJ2-2; 7 positions match TRBD1. Per germline, CDR1 SGHRS and CDR2 YFSETQ. V lost 7 bases and J lost 1; bases outside the gene matches: 13. The CDR3 consists of 17 residues. This CDR3 is CASQLTGPLRNTGELFF. The CDR3 DNA sequence: TGCGCCAGCCAGCTGACAGGGCCCCTACGGAACACCGGGGAGCTGTTTTTT.

This chain links TRBV18 with TRBJ2-7, with 7 positions matching TRBD1. Trimming removed 5 bases from V and 0 bases from J; junction bases left unmatched: 4. CDR3 size: 14 residues. Germline CDR1 and CDR2: KGHSH and LQKENI. As DNA, the CDR3 is TGTGCCAGCTCATCGGACAGGAGCTCCTACGAGCAGTACTTC. Translated, it gives CASSSDRSSYEQYF.